These 20 T cell receptor beta chains came from one sample sequenced in a study of CD8 T cells in Susac syndrome. RNA was extracted with the RNeasy kit, and a quantity of about 0.45 to 1 ug was reverse transcribed using random hexamers. TCRdb reprocessed the immunoSEQ multiplex PCR reads with MiXCR, giving one entry per CDR3 protein. There are 200,000 or so distinct CDR3 sequences in the sample; over 90% occur only once, and around 0.085% lies in the top ten. The sequenced sample was CD4+ T cells from PBMCs. These receptors all stem from a human donor with multiple sclerosis.

The chain carries TRBV6-7 and TRBJ2-7; the D call may be TRBD1 or TRBD2 (6 bases each). TRBV6-7 is assigned to the ORF class and has an uncertain function. The CDR3 loop spans 17 amino acids. V was clipped by 5 bases and J by 5 bases, with 25 bases between them. CDR3 DNA sequence: TGTGCCAGCAGTGGACTAACCCCTTGGACAGAAAGGGACGAGCAGTACTTC. Translation: CASSGLTPWTERDEQYF.

The V call is TRBV3-1, the J call TRBJ1-5; D gene ambiguous. This CDR3 spans 13 amino acids. Germline V gene data show CDR1 as LGHDT and CDR2 as YNNKEL (reference sequence). Trimming removed 1 base at V and 4 bases at J, with 5 bases between. The CDR3 sequence: CASSQGKNQPQHF. CDR3 DNA: TGTGCCAGCAGCCAAGGCAAAAATCAGCCCCAGCATTTT.

This clonotype was counted once. The rearrangement joins TRBV7-2 to TRBJ2-7; D unresolved. The CDR3 is 14 residues long. Germline CDR1 SGHTA, CDR2 FQGNSA. The V gene lost 5 bases and the J gene lost 3 bases, with 14 bases spanning the gap. CDR3 sequence reads: CASSAPGRLYEQYF. The CDR3, as DNA: TGTGCCAGCAGCGCCCCGGGTCGACTCTACGAGCAGTACTTC. Together with reference TRBV7-2 and TRBJ2-7, the CDR3 gives the full variable domain: GAGVSQSPSNKVTEKGKDVELRCDPISGHTALYWYRQSLGQGLEFLIYFQGNSAPDKSGLPSDRFSAERTGGSVSTLTIQRTQQEDSAVYLCASSAPGRLYEQYFGPGTRLTVT.

This sequence joins TRBV20-1 and TRBJ2-7, with 8 bases lining up with TRBD2. After removal of 2 bases from V and 7 bases from J, the junction contained 4 bases not matched to a gene. Germline V CDR1 and CDR2: DFQATT, SNEGSKA (reference sequence). This CDR3 is 12 amino acids long. The CDR3 nucleotides read TGCAGTGCTAGATTTCGGGGGGGAGAGCAGTACTTC. Its protein is CSARFRGGEQYF.

The J gene is TRBJ1-2, the V gene TRBV3-1; tentatively, D is TRBD1 (5 bases). Germline V gene data show CDR1 as LGHDT and CDR2 as YNNKEL (reference sequence). V was cut by 6 bases and J by 6 bases, with 14 bases left in between. This CDR3 has 13 amino acids. As DNA, the CDR3 is TGTGCCAGCAGTGGGACTGCGGCTCATGGCTACACCTTC. Its translation is CASSGTAAHGYTF.

V usage is TRBV11-2 and J usage is TRBJ1-2; 10 nucleotides line up with TRBD1. Germline trimming cut 4 bases from V and 4 bases from J; bases unmatched to any gene: 6. The CDR3 sequence is 15 residues long. CDR1 is SGHAT, CDR2 FQNNGV, per germline. The CDR3 sequence: CASSSPRTGGYGYTF. The CDR3 nucleotides are TGTGCCAGCAGCTCCCCCCGGACAGGGGGCTATGGCTACACCTTC.

The rearrangement uses TRBV20-1 and TRBJ2-7; 12 bases are a match to TRBD1. V lost 3 bases to trimming and J lost 7 bases; unmatched junction nucleotides: 7. The CDR3 runs 14 residues. Germline loops: CDR1 DFQATT, CDR2 SNEGSKA (reference sequence). The CDR3 sequence: CSASRGQGAFEQYF. The CDR3 DNA reads as TGCAGTGCTAGTAGGGGACAGGGGGCATTTGAGCAGTACTTC.

V usage is TRBV5-4 and J usage is TRBJ2-1, with 14 nucleotides matching TRBD2. This CDR3 is built from 17 residues. Germline CDR1 is SGHNT and CDR2 is YYREEE (reference sequence). V was clipped by 5 bases and J by 4 bases; unmatched bases: 8. This chain's CDR3 is CASSDGLAGGRYNEQFF. The CDR3 coding sequence is TGTGCCAGCAGTGACGGACTAGCGGGGGGCCGGTACAATGAGCAGTTCTTC.

The V and J genes are TRBV30 and TRBJ1-1; the D gene is possibly TRBD1 (6 bases). This CDR3 spans 12 amino acids. Between the trimmed V and J ends, which lost 5 bases and 5 bases, there was a span of 12 bases. Germline assignment: CDR1 GTSNPN and CDR2 SVGIG (reference sequence). Here the CDR3 reads CAWAQGWTEAFF. For the CDR3, the DNA is TGTGCCTGGGCACAGGGATGGACTGAAGCTTTCTTT.

The rearrangement joins TRBV3-1 to TRBJ2-7, with 8 bases identical to TRBD1. Germline values: CDR1 LGHDT, CDR2 YNNKEL (reference sequence). With V trimmed by 1 base and J by 7 bases, 9 bases remained unmatched. The CDR3 contains 15 residues. This CDR3 is CASSQAAQGAREQYF. Here the CDR3 DNA reads TGTGCCAGCAGCCAAGCCGCCCAGGGGGCGAGAGAGCAGTACTTC.

The V and J genes are TRBV9 and TRBJ2-5; 9 nucleotides align to TRBD1. The V segment lost 2 bases and the J segment 5 bases; nucleotides outside the gene matches: 7. Germline CDR1 and CDR2: SGDLS and YYNGEE. This CDR3 is 15 amino acids long. The CDR3 here is CASSVGTGSVETQYF. Here the CDR3 DNA reads TGTGCCAGCAGCGTTGGGACAGGGTCCGTGGAGACCCAGTACTTC.

The chain recombines TRBV6-1 with TRBJ1-5, with a tentative D call TRBD1 (5 bases). This CDR3 has 14 amino acids. Germline assignment: CDR1 MNHNS and CDR2 SASEGT. Trimming took 7 bases from V and 8 from J, leaving 18 bases between them. This CDR3 reads CASIGLGPRKPQHF. The CDR3, as DNA: TGTGCCAGCATCGGGTTGGGACCAAGGAAGCCCCAGCATTTT.

The rearrangement joins TRBV19 to TRBJ1-6; D uncertain. Germline values: CDR1 LNHDA, CDR2 SQIVND (reference sequence). V was pared by 4 bases and J by 14 bases, with 12 bases between. The CDR3 totals 12 residues. The CDR3 is CASSRMAEALHF. The CDR3, as DNA: TGTGCCAGTAGTAGGATGGCGGAGGCCCTCCACTTT. The full variable domain, its missing parts supplied by reference TRBV19 and TRBJ1-6, is DGGITQSPKYLFRKEGQNVTLSCEQNLNHDAMYWYRQDPGQGLRLIYYSQIVNDFQKGDIAEGYSVSREKKESFPLTVTSAQKNPTAFYLCASSRMAEALHFGNGTRLTVT.

V usage is TRBV20-1 and J usage is TRBJ1-5, with unresolved D. Germline V CDR1 and CDR2: DFQATT, SNEGSKA (reference sequence). Trimming removed 3 bases at V and 7 bases at J, with 16 bases between. This CDR3 has 14 residues. CDR3 in amino acids: CSASPPPSGQPQHF. The CDR3 region has the DNA TGCAGTGCTAGCCCTCCCCCATCGGGGCAGCCCCAGCATTTT.

This clonotype was counted once. The chain is built from TRBV3-1 and TRBJ1-5; D ambiguous. Germline CDR1 is LGHDT and CDR2 is YNNKEL (reference sequence). The V end was cut by 0 bases, the J end by 0 bases, with 6 bases between. This CDR3 is built from 15 residues. The CDR3 is CASSQDQYSNQPQHF. The CDR3 bases are TGTGCCAGCAGCCAAGACCAATATAGCAATCAGCCCCAGCATTTT.

The rearrangement joins TRBV3-1 to TRBJ2-5; D gene ambiguous. Trimming took 3 bases from V and 0 from J, leaving 2 bases between them. CDR3 length: 12 residues. Germline CDR1 and CDR2: LGHDT and YNNKEL (reference sequence). CDR3 sequence: CASSHYQETQYF. The CDR3 nucleotides read TGTGCCAGCAGCCACTACCAAGAGACCCAGTACTTC.

The chain couples TRBV20-1 to TRBJ1-1, with 8 bases aligning to TRBD1. V shed 5 bases and J 5 bases; nucleotides not matched to a gene: 7. Per the germline V gene, CDR1 is DFQATT and CDR2 is SNEGSKA (reference sequence). The CDR3 runs to 13 residues. The chain's CDR3 is CSASRQGRTEAFF. CDR3 nucleotides: TGCAGTGCTTCGCGACAGGGGAGAACTGAAGCTTTCTTT.

The chain combines TRBV13 with TRBJ2-3, with TRBD2 matching 8 bases. Germline CDR1 reads PRHDT; CDR2 reads FYEKMQ (reference sequence). The CDR3 covers 15 residues. The V segment lost 2 bases and the J segment 5 bases; nucleotides outside the gene matches: 6. The CDR3 DNA follows: TGTGCCAGCAGCTTAAAGGGACTAGAAAGAGATACGCAGTATTTT. Its translation is CASSLKGLERDTQYF.

The rearrangement links TRBV5-1 to TRBJ1-1; 7 bases match TRBD1. Germline CDR1 is SGHRS and CDR2 is YFSETQ. CDR3 length equals 12 residues. J gave up 8 bases and V 5 bases, and 6 bases lay outside the gene matches. CDR3 bases: TGCGCCAGCAGTTTTGACAGGGCCGAAGCTTTCTTT. Residues: CASSFDRAEAFF.

V gene TRBV3-1 combines with J gene TRBJ2-3; 9 bases fit TRBD2. This CDR3 comprises 15 residues. CDR1 is LGHDT and CDR2 is YNNKEL in the germline V gene (reference sequence). J gave up 9 bases and V 0 bases, and 7 bases lay outside the gene matches. CDR3 sequence (DNA): TGTGCCAGCAGCCAAGATTATAGCGGGAGTACCACGCAGTATTTT. The encoded protein is CASSQDYSGSTTQYF.